The T cell receptor (beta chain) under discussion was sequenced for a study of T-cell reconstitution after alpha-beta-depleted transplantation in children. The authors prepared the TCRbeta library with unique molecular identifiers. TCRdb recomputed calls from the PCR reads with MiXCR, one row per CDR3 protein. The table lists about 500,000 distinct CDR3 sequences, 9.5% to 12% of them singletons. The germline V and J ends were trimmed by 4 bases and 0 bases, with 12 bases remaining between them. Germline CDR1 is MGHDK and CDR2 is SYGVNS. CDR3 length: 15 amino acids. V gene TRBV25-1 combines with J gene TRBJ1-1, with D tentatively TRBD1 (5 bases). Sequenced here: PBMCs, mostly from graft donor cells, sampled 180 days after TCRalphabeta/CD19-depleted stem cell transplant. The TCR comes from a female patient between 2 and 15 years old who had a stem cell transplant for aplastic anemia, so the T cells may come from the graft donor. The CDR3 reads CASSVGTYMNTEAFF. In DNA, the CDR3 is TGTGCCAGCAGTGTAGGGACGTACATGAACACTGAAGCTTTCTTT.